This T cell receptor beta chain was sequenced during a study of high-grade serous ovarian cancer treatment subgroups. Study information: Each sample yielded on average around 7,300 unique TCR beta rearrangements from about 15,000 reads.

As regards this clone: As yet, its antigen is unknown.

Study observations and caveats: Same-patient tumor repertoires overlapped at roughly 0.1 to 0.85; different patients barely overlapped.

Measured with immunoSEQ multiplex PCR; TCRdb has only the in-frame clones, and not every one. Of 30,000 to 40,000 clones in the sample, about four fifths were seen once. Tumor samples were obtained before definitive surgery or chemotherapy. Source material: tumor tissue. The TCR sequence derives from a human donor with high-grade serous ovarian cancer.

The CDR3 sequence: CASSGSSTNTGELFF. The CDR3 DNA reads as TGCGCCAGCAGCGGTAGTTCTACGAACACCGGGGAGCTGTTTTTT. The chain is built from TRBV5-1 and TRBJ2-2; D is ambiguous. CDR1 is SGHRS and CDR2 is YFSETQ in the germline V gene. This CDR3 is 15 amino acids long. V lost 4 bases to trimming and J lost 0 bases, with 10 bases between them.